These 17 T cell receptor beta chains were all obtained from the same sample, sequenced in a study of T cell responses to AZD1222 COVID-19 vaccine. This table comes from immunoSEQ multiplex PCR, and its TCRdb copy is limited to in-frame clones, with some not included. The sample has about 160,000 clones; roughly 94% are singletons. This specimen consisted of peripheral blood, obtained 28 days after the second AZD1222 dose. These receptors were collected from an adult who received the AZD1222 COVID-19 vaccine.

The J gene is TRBJ1-5, the V gene TRBV28; 8 positions agree with TRBD1. This CDR3 contains 14 residues. Germline V gives CDR1 MDHEN, CDR2 SYDVKM. V lost 6 bases to trimming and J lost 6 bases; unmatched junction nucleotides: 7. The CDR3 DNA reads TGTGCCAGCAGAGCGGACAGGGAGGGTCAGCCCCAGCATTTT. Translated: CASRADREGQPQHF.

The J gene is TRBJ1-3, the V gene TRBV18; D unclear. V was clipped by 3 bases and J by 4 bases, with 10 bases between them. This CDR3 has 14 amino acids. Germline values: CDR1 KGHSH, CDR2 LQKENI. Here the CDR3 DNA reads TGTGCCAGCTCACCTGTCCGGGAAGGAAACACCATATATTTT. Translation gives CASSPVREGNTIYF.

The V gene is TRBV14, the J gene TRBJ1-1, with D possibly matching TRBD1 (6 bases). Germline V gene sequence: CDR1 SGHDN, CDR2 FVKESK. V lost 4 bases and J 12 bases, leaving 18 bases between the germline ends. This CDR3 is built from 13 residues. The CDR3 sequence is CASSLTVGGRTFF. In nucleotides, the CDR3 is TGTGCCAGCAGCCTTACCGTAGGGGGTAGGACTTTCTTT.

The chain uses TRBV6-1 and TRBJ2-3; D call uncertain. CDR1 and CDR2 (germline): MNHNS, SASEGT. V was pared by 5 bases and J by 5 bases, with 11 bases between. The CDR3 runs to 13 residues. The CDR3 nucleotides read TGTGCCAGCAGTTATCGGGCGATAGATACGCAGTATTTT. Translating gives CASSYRAIDTQYF.

The chain carries TRBV29-1 and TRBJ2-7, with TRBD1 identical over 7 bases. CDR1 is SQVTM and CDR2 is ANQGSEA in the germline V gene. The CDR3 is made up of 13 amino acids. The V segment lost 4 bases and the J segment 1 base; nucleotides outside the gene matches: 4. CDR3 loop: CSVVGTESYEQYF. CDR3 DNA sequence: TGCAGCGTTGTCGGGACAGAGTCCTACGAGCAGTACTTC.

CDR3 residues: CASSFQAGAYEQYF. Written as DNA, the CDR3 is TGTGCCAGCAGTTTTCAAGCGGGAGCCTACGAGCAGTACTTC. V and J are TRBV27 and TRBJ2-7; 8 bases agree with TRBD2. The V and J ends lost 3 bases and 2 bases, in that order; junction bases with no gene match: 3. There are 14 residues in the CDR3. Germline-derived CDR1 and CDR2 are MNHEY and SMNVEV (reference sequence).

The V call is TRBV7-8, the J call TRBJ2-7; 7 bases match TRBD2. The CDR3 loop spans 17 amino acids. Germline lookup yields CDR1 SGHVS and CDR2 FQNEAQ. V shed 5 bases, J shed 7 bases, and the junction held 20 bases outside the gene matches. The CDR3, as DNA: TGTGCCAGCAGCCCGTCCCGCGGGGGACCGGCCTTGGGGGAGCAGTACTTC. This sequence encodes CASSPSRGGPALGEQYF. Together with reference TRBV7-8 and TRBJ2-7, the CDR3 gives the full variable domain: GAGVSQSPRYKVAKRGQDVALRCDPISGHVSLFWYQQALGQGPEFLTYFQNEAQLDKSGLPSDRFFAERPEGSVSTLKIQRTQQEDSAVYLCASSPSRGGPALGEQYFGPGTRLTVT.

This chain connects TRBV2 to TRBJ2-2, with a possible D match to TRBD1 (6 bases). The CDR3 has 14 residues. V was cut by 8 bases and J by 0 bases, with 10 bases left in between. The V gene's germline CDR1 is SNHLY and CDR2 FYNNEI. The CDR3 nucleotides read TGTGCCAGCGGGGGCTACTCGAACACCGGGGAGCTGTTTTTT. Amino acid sequence: CASGGYSNTGELFF.

The CDR3 DNA follows: TGTGCCAGTAGTATTAAGGGACAGGGGGCCCTAAGCGAAAAACTGTTTTTT. Its translation: CASSIKGQGALSEKLFF. The chain uses TRBV19 and TRBJ1-4; 12 bases line up with TRBD1. Losses at the gene ends were 3 bases for V and 8 bases for J; bases not matched to a gene: 10. CDR1 LNHDA and CDR2 SQIVND come from the germline V gene (reference sequence). The CDR3 totals 17 residues.

The rearrangement uses TRBV7-2 and TRBJ2-1; D not resolved. Germline loops: CDR1 SGHTA, CDR2 FQGNSA. Trimming shortened V by 4 bases and J by 0 bases, and 13 bases separated the two germline ends. This CDR3 has 16 amino acids. The CDR3 nucleotides read TGTGCCAGCAGCTCACCACAGATACCCTCCTACAATGAGCAGTTCTTC. Its translation is CASSSPQIPSYNEQFF.

The J gene is TRBJ1-4, the V gene TRBV19, with D uncertain. V lost 6 bases and J lost 11, with 19 bases in between. Germline CDR1 is LNHDA and CDR2 is SQIVND (reference sequence). The CDR3 contains 14 residues. CDR3 amino acids: CASSIPGGQTKLFF. The DNA for the CDR3 is TGTGCCAGTAGCATACCCGGTGGTCAAACGAAACTGTTTTTT.

The chain uses TRBV18 and TRBJ2-5, with a possible D match to TRBD2 (5 bases). The germline V gene encodes CDR1 KGHSH and CDR2 LQKENI. The ends were cut back, 5 bases at V and 5 bases at J, with 15 bases in the middle. This CDR3 region has 14 residues. CDR3 nucleotides: TGTGCCAGCTCAGATCGGGTTTCGGGGGAGACCCAGTACTTC. Protein sequence: CASSDRVSGETQYF. The variable domain in full, completed from reference TRBV18 and TRBJ2-5, reads NAGVMQNPRHLVRRRGQEARLRCSPMKGHSHVYWYRQLPEEGLKFMVYLQKENIIDESGMPKERFSAEFPKEGPSILRIQQVVRGDSAAYFCASSDRVSGETQYFGPGTRLLVL.

The rearrangement joins TRBV4-1 to TRBJ1-2, with a tentative D call TRBD1 (5 bases). Germline lookup yields CDR1 MGHRA and CDR2 YSYEKL. Trimming left V 1 base short and J 7 bases short, with 10 bases between. The length of the CDR3 is 13 residues. DNA of the CDR3: TGCGCCAGCAGCCAAGGGGGCTTATTTGGCTACACCTTC. This gives the protein CASSQGGLFGYTF.

The chain recombines TRBV19 with TRBJ2-2; D tentatively fits TRBD1 or TRBD2 (5 bases each). V was trimmed by 5 bases and J by 0 bases, leaving 10 bases between them. Germline V gives CDR1 LNHDA, CDR2 SQIVND (reference sequence). The length of the CDR3 is 15 residues. The CDR3 sequence is CASSSGTSNTGELFF. The CDR3, as DNA: TGTGCCAGTAGTTCAGGGACCTCGAACACCGGGGAGCTGTTTTTT. The full variable domain, its missing parts supplied by reference TRBV19 and TRBJ2-2, is DGGITQSPKYLFRKEGQNVTLSCEQNLNHDAMYWYRQDPGQGLRLIYYSQIVNDFQKGDIAEGYSVSREKKESFPLTVTSAQKNPTAFYLCASSSGTSNTGELFFGEGSRLTVL.

The chain recombines TRBV28 with TRBJ2-1; 13 bases align to TRBD2. The CDR3 consists of 17 residues. Germline CDR1 reads MDHEN; CDR2 reads SYDVKM. V shed 4 bases, J shed 1 base, and the junction held 4 bases outside the gene matches. CDR3 region: CASSYRTSGSSYNEQFF. The DNA of the CDR3 is TGTGCCAGCAGTTACAGGACTAGCGGGAGTTCCTACAATGAGCAGTTCTTC.

In regard to this clone: A read error may account for a junction end that differs from germline. This sequence joins TRBV7-2 and TRBJ2-1; unclear D gene. This CDR3 contains 14 residues. The germline V gene encodes CDR1 SGHTA and CDR2 FQGNSA. The CDR3 bases are TGTGCCAGCAGCCTATCCTCACCTTACAATGAGCGGTTCTTC. This codes for CASSLSSPYNERFF.

This clone has just one count. This chain joins TRBV14 and TRBJ1-1; D call uncertain. CDR1 and CDR2 from the germline V gene are SGHDN and FVKESK. This CDR3 comprises 14 residues. Between the trimmed V and J ends, which lost 4 bases and 0 bases, there was a span of 9 bases. CDR3 sequence reads: CASSPTAMNTEAFF. The CDR3 DNA is TGTGCCAGCAGCCCTACAGCGATGAACACTGAAGCTTTCTTT.